The subject of this entry is one T cell receptor beta chain. TCRdb keeps only in-frame clones here, not all; method: immunoSEQ multiplex PCR. This table holds some 400,000 clones, 85% to 90% found once. The source of the sample is a study of blood T cell repertoires in COVID-19. Study summary: Whether acute or convalescent, the COVID-19 samples came from the United States, Italy and Spain.

The CDR3 has 15 amino acids. Germline CDR1 MNHEY, CDR2 SVGAGI. Trimming left V 6 bases short and J 4 bases short, with 16 bases between. Sequences were obtained from PBMCs or T cells enriched from blood (not recorded which). The chain employs TRBV6-5 and TRBJ1-3; D may be TRBD1 (5 bases). This clonotype was sampled from a woman in her twenties or thirties who had recovered from COVID-19. Here the CDR3 reads CASSLQDTPGNTIYF. The CDR3 DNA is TGTGCCAGCAGCCTTCAGGACACGCCCGGAAACACCATATATTTT.